This T cell receptor (beta chain) emerged from a study of blood T cell repertoires in COVID-19. This clone was observed a single time. Data came from immunoSEQ multiplex PCR; TCRdb stores just in-frame clones and leaves some out. This table holds 130,000 or so clones, more than 70% found once. CDR3 size: 16 residues. The V gene's germline CDR1 is SGHVS and CDR2 FQNEAQ. V was pared by 6 bases and J by 4 bases, with 11 bases of the junction left unmatched. The V call is TRBV7-8, the J call TRBJ1-4, with TRBD1 matching over 7 bases. The sequencing input was peripheral blood. This TCR derives from a man in his fifties or sixties with acute or convalescent COVID-19. The CDR3 sequence is CASSPLLTGSNEKLFF. CDR3 DNA sequence: TGTGCCAGCAGTCCACTCCTGACAGGGAGTAATGAAAAACTGTTTTTT.